Reported below is one T cell receptor beta chain. Which antigen it targets is not known. Base qualities were left out, and no much larger clone turns up one base away. TCR CDR3 regions were amplified from genomic DNA by multiplex PCR using the deep immunoSEQ assay. Extracted genomic DNA from each cell subset was spread evenly across all wells of several immunoSEQ 96-well plates, with each plate serving as a replicate. For sorted subsets, 200 to 250 ng of genomic DNA, equivalent to 25,000 to 35,000 T cell genomes, went into each replicate PCR. Purified libraries were measured with a Qubit 3.0 fluorometer, size-checked on a Bioanalyzer 2100, and measured again with the KAPA Library Quantification kit. A separate single-read 150-cycle Illumina NextSeq 550 flow cell was used to sequence each immunoSEQ 96-well plate. The study's own analysis went as follows. Because only junctional sequences without quality scores were contained in the immunoSEQ output, filtering matching that applied to full-length reads could not be performed. Sequences were annotated with PyIR, a Python wrapper for IgBLAST v1.9, and V/J genes and CDR3 were assigned using IMGT germline references. Reads were removed for weak V/J assignments (E-value above 1e-6), missing CDR3, stop codons, out-of-frame junctions, or ambiguous translated residues. V3J clonotypes were defined by identical inferred V gene, J gene, and CDR3 amino acid sequence. To compute the percentage overlap between repertoires, the number of shared unique clonotypes was divided by the size of the smaller repertoire. Richness of each repertoire was evaluated using RTK rarefaction, the Chao1 estimator, and Recon v2.1 estimates of unobserved clonotypes. Generation probabilities were computed with OLGA for all TCRbeta clonotypes obtained by the gDNA method from a few donors. TCRdb limited this immuneACCESS table to in-frame rearrangements with V and J called. A share of clones is missing; checked studies link under half to unresolved V genes, and the rest is unexplained. V and J calls and clone size come straight from that table; D and trimming were deduced from the DNA. This sample comprises about 1 million clones, about 75% of them detected only once. The ten largest clones add up to about 1.4% of the sample.

Healthy HIV-negative adults with no recently reported acute infections or vaccinations were included as donors. Every donor was a Caucasian adult residing in Nashville, Tennessee, USA. Magnetic negative selection was used to enrich CD4+ T cells, after which naive cells were positively selected on CD45RA and the negative fraction became the memory subset. Blood was obtained by leukapheresis, after which PBMCs were separated by Ficoll-Histopaque density gradient centrifugation and cryopreserved in liquid nitrogen vapor phase. Analytical flow cytometry was used to check the purity and quantity of each magnetically sorted T cell population. Genomic DNA was isolated from every sorted fraction and measured by UV absorbance on a Nanodrop 2000c. The germline ends are 21 bases apart after V is trimmed by 6 bases and J by 7 bases. Counted from cysteine to phenylalanine, this CDR3 has 15 amino acids. Of the read, only the CDR3 DNA is kept; its 45 bases are in frame from base 1. CDR1 and CDR2, looked up from the germline V gene (reference sequence), are LNHNV and YYDKDF.

These data originate in a study of shared clonotypes between healthy human individuals (dated by TCRdb to the early 2020s). Looking at the study overall: Three men and a couple of women, aged 18 to 49 years, made up the cohort. For each donor, CD4 naive and CD4 memory were each given three plates, CD8 naive was given two plates, and CD8 memory was given one plate. To estimate repertoire size and how much clonotypes are shared between individuals, the study performed deep sequencing of blood TCR repertoires from roughly five healthy adults. Libraries were prepared and TCR repertoires were sequenced by different laboratories using diverse techniques, in order to increase sequencing depth and limit assay-specific biases. Leukapheresis yielded between about 0.9 and 9.5 billion PBMCs per donor.

On the study overall, not on this receptor specifically: When a handful of donors were compared, the shared fraction of clonotypes was 5% to 6.5% for naive CD4, 3.5% to 4% for naive CD8, about 2.4% for memory CD4, and around 0.37% for memory CD8. Estimated clonotype richness was generally larger for naive than for memory subsets. Higher generation probabilities were observed for clonotypes shared by all four sorted-subset donors than for non-shared clonotypes. Based on pairwise subsampling, the degree of clonotype sharing among donors was expected to be affected by sequencing depth. Because the study included a small number of donors, the genetic and exposure-history diversity represented was limited. Sampling was limited to blood, and TCR repertoires in tissue likely differ from TCR repertoires in blood. Incomplete sequencing was indicated by rarefaction of sorted-subset datasets, despite the large sequencing depth.

The receptor chain draws on TRBV15 and TRBJ2-5; the D gene is possibly TRBD1 or TRBD2, each agreeing over 8 bases. The sequenced sample consisted of memory CD4+ T cells sorted from blood. What the cell subset or site label conveys for this sample: CD45RA-negative fraction. This clonotype was sampled from a man between 18 and 35 years old in good health. The CDR3 region: CATSTGGAGEGTQYF. The bases are TGTGCCACCAGTACAGGGGGAGCGGGGGAGGGGACCCAGTACTTC.